This T cell receptor beta chain was observed in a study of blood T cell repertoires in COVID-19. Across the study: Italy, Spain and the United States were the sources of the convalescent and acute COVID-19 samples. Sources were T cells, B-cell-depleted T cells, or PBMCs; the material itself was cDNA or gDNA.

In the study's own analysis: Amplified reference gene primers provided the basis for estimating nucleated cell counts. TCRdb's table, derived via immunoSEQ multiplex PCR, lists solely in-frame clones and lacks some. The DNA was the basis for D and trimming; V, J and clone size are from that table. The table records some 240,000 clones, roughly four fifths of them present only once. CDR3 length equals 15 residues. The J segment lost 1 base and the V segment lost 8 bases, leaving 7 bases of the junction unmatched. Germline CDR1 MNHNY, CDR2 SVGAGI (reference sequence). Input material: peripheral blood. This receptor was obtained from an older woman with active or convalescent COVID-19. This chain connects TRBV6-6 to TRBJ2-3; the match to TRBD1 covers 9 bases. Written as DNA, the CDR3 is TGTGCCAGCCATCCCCGGGACAGGGGCACAGATACGCAGTATTTT. Its translation is CASHPRDRGTDTQYF.